The 4 T cell receptor beta chains listed next were all sequenced from one sample in a study of blood T cell repertoires in COVID-19. Only in-frame clones appear in the TCRdb table, and some are missing; sequencing was by immunoSEQ multiplex PCR. The repertoire holds some 140,000 clones, with approximately 81% as singletons. Material for sequencing was PBMCs or T cells enriched from blood (not recorded which). These receptors were obtained from a man aged 40-49 years with acute COVID-19.

The chain combines TRBV9 with TRBJ1-2; 10 bases are a match to TRBD1. There are 16 residues in the CDR3. Germline CDR1 is SGDLS and CDR2 is YYNGEE. V gave up 4 bases and J gave up 8 bases; unmatched junction bases: 14. The CDR3, as DNA: TGTGCCAGCAGCCCTAGGACAGGGGGTTCAATGAGCGGCTACACCTTC. This gives the protein CASSPRTGGSMSGYTF.

The gene calls are TRBV5-1 and TRBJ1-2; D is unresolved. From germline, CDR1 is SGHRS and CDR2 YFSETQ. The V gene lost 4 bases and the J gene lost 4 bases, with 14 bases spanning the gap. The CDR3 contains 14 residues. CDR3 nucleotides: TGCGCCAGCAGCGCCCGGACTGAGAGCTATGGCTACACCTTC. It is translated as CASSARTESYGYTF.

The rearrangement joins TRBV6-5 to TRBJ1-3; the match to TRBD1 covers 7 bases. V shed 5 bases and J 4 bases; nucleotides not matched to a gene: 5. This CDR3 contains 14 residues. The germline gives CDR1 MNHEY, CDR2 SVGAGI. CDR3 DNA: TGTGCCAGCAGTAGACAGGGCTACGGAAACACCATATATTTT. This encodes CASSRQGYGNTIYF.

This chain joins TRBV5-4 and TRBJ2-1; 7 nucleotides match TRBD1. The V gene end was trimmed by 0 bases and the J gene end by 2 bases; junction bases not matched to a gene: 5. The CDR3 runs 16 residues. In germline, CDR1 is SGHNT, CDR2 YYREEE (reference sequence). The CDR3 loop is CASSLGLGGAYNEQFF. CDR3 DNA sequence: TGTGCCAGCAGCTTGGGGCTAGGGGGCGCCTACAATGAGCAGTTCTTC.